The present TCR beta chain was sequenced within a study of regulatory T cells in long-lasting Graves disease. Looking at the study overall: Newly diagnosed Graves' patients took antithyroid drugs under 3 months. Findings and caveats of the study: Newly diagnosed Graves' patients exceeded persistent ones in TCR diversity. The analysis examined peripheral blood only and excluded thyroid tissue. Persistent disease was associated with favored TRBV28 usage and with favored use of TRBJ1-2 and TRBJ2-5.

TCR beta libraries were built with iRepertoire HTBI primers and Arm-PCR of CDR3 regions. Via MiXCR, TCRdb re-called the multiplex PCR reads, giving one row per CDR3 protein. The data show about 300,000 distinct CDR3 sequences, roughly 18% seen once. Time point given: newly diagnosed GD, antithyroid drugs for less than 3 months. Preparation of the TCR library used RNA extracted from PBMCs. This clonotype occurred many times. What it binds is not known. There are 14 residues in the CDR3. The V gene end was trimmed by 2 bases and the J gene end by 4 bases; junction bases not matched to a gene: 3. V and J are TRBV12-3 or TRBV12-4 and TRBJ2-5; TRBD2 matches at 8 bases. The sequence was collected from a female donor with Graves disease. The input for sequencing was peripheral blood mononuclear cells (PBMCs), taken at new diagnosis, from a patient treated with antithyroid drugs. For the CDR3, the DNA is TGTGCCAGCAGTTTATTAGCGGGGTCAGAGACCCAGTACTTC. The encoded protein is CASSLLAGSETQYF.